The next 2 T cell receptor beta chains were all read from a single sample in a study of CD8 T cells in Susac syndrome. Random hexamers were used to reverse transcribe the RNA input (about 0.45 to 1 ug). MiXCR, run by TCRdb on the immunoSEQ multiplex PCR reads, gives a single entry per CDR3 protein. The table lists 110,000 or so distinct CDR3 sequences, around 92% of them singletons. Specimen: CD4+ T cells from PBMCs. The receptors shown here come from a human donor with multiple sclerosis.

V usage is TRBV7-6 and J usage is TRBJ2-2, with 7 nucleotides matching TRBD2. The CDR3 consists of 15 residues. The V segment lost 3 bases and the J segment 6 bases; nucleotides outside the gene matches: 7. CDR1 and CDR2 (germline): SGHVS, FNYEAQ. Here the CDR3 DNA reads TGTGCCAGCAGCTTCGTAGACAGCGGGGCCGGGGAGCTGTTTTTT. Its protein product is CASSFVDSGAGELFF.

V gene TRBV2 combines with J gene TRBJ1-4, with D tentatively TRBD1 (5 bases). Trimming pared 6 bases from V and 6 bases from J, leaving 8 bases between. The CDR3 is 12 residues long. Per the germline V gene, CDR1 is SNHLY and CDR2 is FYNNEI. The CDR3 sequence: CASRWGDEKLFF. CDR3 nucleotide sequence: TGTGCCAGCAGATGGGGGGATGAAAAACTGTTTTTT.